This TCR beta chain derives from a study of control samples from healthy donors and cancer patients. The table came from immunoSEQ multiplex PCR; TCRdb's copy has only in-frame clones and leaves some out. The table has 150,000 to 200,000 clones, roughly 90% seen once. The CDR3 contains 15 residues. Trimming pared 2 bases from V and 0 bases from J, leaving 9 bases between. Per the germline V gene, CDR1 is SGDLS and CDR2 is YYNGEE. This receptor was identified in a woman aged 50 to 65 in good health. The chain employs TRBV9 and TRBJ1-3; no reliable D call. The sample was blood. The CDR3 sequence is CASSVGPNSGNTIYF. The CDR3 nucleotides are TGTGCCAGCAGCGTTGGGCCAAACTCTGGAAACACCATATATTTT.